The 6 T cell receptor beta chains below all came from one sample that was sequenced in a study of blood T cell repertoires in COVID-19 (dated by TCRdb to 2019 to 2021). Libraries were built with the immunoSEQ multiplex PCR assay. TCRdb mirrors the immuneACCESS table, restricted to in-frame sequences. Some clones are absent from its copies; in checked studies, under half trace to an unresolved V gene, and the reason for the others is unknown. In all, the sample holds 120,000 or so clones, and approximately 83% of those were seen once. Together, the top ten hold under 8% of the sample. Sequencing input: peripheral blood. These receptors came from a man older than 75 with active or convalescent COVID-19.

The DNA for the CDR3 is TGTGCCAGCAGCCGCGGCCTGGCTAGCGGGAGGTTCGTTCAGTACTTC. Translating gives CASSRGLASGRFVQYF. The rearrangement links TRBV27 to TRBJ2-4; 11 bases are a match to TRBD2. Germline CDR1 reads MNHEY; CDR2 reads SMNVEV (reference sequence). The CDR3 contains 16 residues. V lost 6 bases and J lost 11; bases outside the gene matches: 15.

This clone was seen a few times. The J gene is TRBJ2-7, the V gene TRBV10-3; D is possibly TRBD2 (5 bases). V lost 0 bases to trimming and J lost 3 bases, with 15 bases between them. The CDR3 length is 16 residues. The germline V gene encodes CDR1 ENHRY and CDR2 SYGVKD. The CDR3 bases are TGTGCCATCAGTGAGTCTCGGGGAGTGCTTGGCTACGAGCAGTACTTC. It yields the protein CAISESRGVLGYEQYF.

J is TRBJ1-1 and V is TRBV2; 7 bases line up with TRBD1. With 2 bases clipped from V and 3 bases from J, the junction kept 15 bases outside the gene matches. Germline CDR1 reads SNHLY; CDR2 reads FYNNEI. CDR3 length: 18 amino acids. CDR3 region: CASSERVPGGMKDTEAFF. Here the CDR3 DNA reads TGTGCCAGCAGTGAACGGGTGCCAGGGGGGATGAAGGACACTGAAGCTTTCTTT.

V and J are TRBV3-1 (or the pseudogene TRBV3-2) and TRBJ1-1; possibly TRBD1 for D (6 bases). This CDR3 has 11 amino acids. Germline V lookup: CDR1 LGHDT, CDR2 YNNKEL (reference sequence). The V and J ends lost 5 bases and 11 bases respectively, with 12 bases between them. The CDR3 nucleotides are TGTGCCAGCAGCGAACAGGGTCGGGCTTTCTTT. Its translation: CASSEQGRAFF.

This sequence joins TRBV2 and TRBJ2-7, with D maybe TRBD2 (7 bases). V dropped 2 bases and J dropped 7 bases, with 21 bases sitting between them. CDR1 is SNHLY, CDR2 FYNNEI, per germline. The CDR3 is 16 residues long. CDR3 sequence: CASSEWGGGSVKEQYF. The CDR3 DNA reads as TGTGCCAGCAGTGAATGGGGAGGGGGTTCCGTTAAGGAGCAGTACTTC.

The chain links TRBV28 to TRBJ1-1; D possibly corresponds to TRBD1 (5 bases). Looked up from germline, CDR1 is MDHEN and CDR2 is SYDVKM. The CDR3 length is 13 residues. The V gene lost 10 bases and the J gene lost 4 bases, with 16 bases spanning the gap. The CDR3: CAIPGGVGTEAFF. The CDR3 DNA sequence: TGTGCCATCCCCGGAGGGGTAGGCACTGAAGCTTTCTTT.